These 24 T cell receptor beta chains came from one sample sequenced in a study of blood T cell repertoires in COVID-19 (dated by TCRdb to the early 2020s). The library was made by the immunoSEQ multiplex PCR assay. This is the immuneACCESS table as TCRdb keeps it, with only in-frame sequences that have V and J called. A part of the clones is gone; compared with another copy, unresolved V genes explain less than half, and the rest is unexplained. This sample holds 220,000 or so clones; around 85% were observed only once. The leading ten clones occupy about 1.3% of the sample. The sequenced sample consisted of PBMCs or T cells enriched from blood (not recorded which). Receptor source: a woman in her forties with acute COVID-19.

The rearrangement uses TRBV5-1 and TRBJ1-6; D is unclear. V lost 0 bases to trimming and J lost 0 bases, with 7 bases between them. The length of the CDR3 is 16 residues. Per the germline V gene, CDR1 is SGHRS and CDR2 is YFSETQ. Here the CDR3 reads CASSLEQSSYNSPLHF. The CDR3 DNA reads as TGCGCCAGCAGCTTGGAACAGAGCTCCTATAATTCACCCCTCCACTTT.

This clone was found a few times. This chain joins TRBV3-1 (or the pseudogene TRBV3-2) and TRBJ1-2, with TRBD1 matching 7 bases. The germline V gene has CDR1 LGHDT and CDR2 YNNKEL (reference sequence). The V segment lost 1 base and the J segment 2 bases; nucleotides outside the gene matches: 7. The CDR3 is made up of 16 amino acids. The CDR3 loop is CASSQGFGRGNYGYTF. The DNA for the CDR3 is TGTGCCAGCAGCCAAGGGTTCGGCAGGGGGAACTATGGCTACACCTTC.

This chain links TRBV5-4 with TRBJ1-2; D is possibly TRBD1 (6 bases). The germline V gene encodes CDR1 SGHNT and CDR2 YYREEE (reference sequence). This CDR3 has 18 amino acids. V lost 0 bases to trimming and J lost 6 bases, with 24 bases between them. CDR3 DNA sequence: TGTGCCAGCAGCTTGGTCTTAACAGGGAAACCCAGAACGAATGGCTACACCTTC. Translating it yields CASSLVLTGKPRTNGYTF.

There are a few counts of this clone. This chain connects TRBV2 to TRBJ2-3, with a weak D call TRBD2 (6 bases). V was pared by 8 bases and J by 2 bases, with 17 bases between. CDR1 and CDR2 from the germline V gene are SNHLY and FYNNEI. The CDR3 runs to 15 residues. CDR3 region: CASSGDGTYTDTQYF. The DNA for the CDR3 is TGTGCCAGCTCGGGGGACGGGACTTACACAGATACGCAGTATTTT.

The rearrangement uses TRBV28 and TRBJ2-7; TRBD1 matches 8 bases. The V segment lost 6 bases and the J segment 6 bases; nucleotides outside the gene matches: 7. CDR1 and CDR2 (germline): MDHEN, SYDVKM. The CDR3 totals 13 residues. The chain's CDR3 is CASRTGVNREQYF. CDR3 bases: TGTGCCAGCAGGACAGGGGTTAATCGCGAGCAGTACTTC.

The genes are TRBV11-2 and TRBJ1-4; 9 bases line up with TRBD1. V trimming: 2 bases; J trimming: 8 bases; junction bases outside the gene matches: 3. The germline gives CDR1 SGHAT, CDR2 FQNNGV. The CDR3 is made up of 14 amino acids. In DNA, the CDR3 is TGTGCCAGCAGCTTAAACAGGGGGCCCGAAAAACTGTTTTTT. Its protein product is CASSLNRGPEKLFF.

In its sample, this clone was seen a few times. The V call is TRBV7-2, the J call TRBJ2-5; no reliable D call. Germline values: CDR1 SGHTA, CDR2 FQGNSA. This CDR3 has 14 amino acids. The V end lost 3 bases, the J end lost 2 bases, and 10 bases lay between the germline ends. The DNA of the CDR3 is TGTGCCAGCAGCTTCGCGCGGCCTCAAGAGACCCAGTACTTC. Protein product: CASSFARPQETQYF.

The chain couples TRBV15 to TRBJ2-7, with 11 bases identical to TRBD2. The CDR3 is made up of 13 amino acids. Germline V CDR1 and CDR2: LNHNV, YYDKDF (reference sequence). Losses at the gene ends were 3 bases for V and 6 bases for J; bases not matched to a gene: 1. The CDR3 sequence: CATSRGLAVEQYF. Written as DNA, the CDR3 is TGTGCCACCAGCAGGGGACTAGCGGTCGAGCAGTACTTC.

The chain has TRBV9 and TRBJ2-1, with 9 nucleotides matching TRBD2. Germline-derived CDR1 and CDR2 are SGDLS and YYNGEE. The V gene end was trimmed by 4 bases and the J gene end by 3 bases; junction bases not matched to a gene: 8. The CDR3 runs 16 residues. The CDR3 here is CASSPLKRGVYNEQFF. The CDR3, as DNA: TGTGCCAGCAGCCCCCTGAAGCGGGGGGTCTACAATGAGCAGTTCTTC.

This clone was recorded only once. For the CDR3, the DNA is TGTGCCAGCAGCGGCCGGGTCCCATCAACTAATGAAAAACTGTTTTTT. It encodes CASSGRVPSTNEKLFF. This sequence joins TRBV16 and TRBJ1-4, with D unresolved. This CDR3 has 16 residues. V was clipped by 5 bases and J by 0 bases, with 13 bases between them. CDR1 is KGHSY and CDR2 is FQNENV in the germline V gene.

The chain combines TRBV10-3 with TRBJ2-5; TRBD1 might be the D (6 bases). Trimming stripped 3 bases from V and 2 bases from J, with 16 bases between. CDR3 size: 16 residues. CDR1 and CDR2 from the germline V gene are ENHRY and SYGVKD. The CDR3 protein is CAISDPLGAGQETQYF. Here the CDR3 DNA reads TGTGCCATCAGTGACCCCTTGGGGGCGGGTCAAGAGACCCAGTACTTC.

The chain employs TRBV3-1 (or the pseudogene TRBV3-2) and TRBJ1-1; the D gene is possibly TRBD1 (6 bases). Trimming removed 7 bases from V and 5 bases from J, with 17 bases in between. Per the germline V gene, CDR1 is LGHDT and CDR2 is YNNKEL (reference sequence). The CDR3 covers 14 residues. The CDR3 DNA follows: TGTGCCAGCACAAGGACAGCAGGGGTTACTGAAGCTTTCTTT. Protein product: CASTRTAGVTEAFF.

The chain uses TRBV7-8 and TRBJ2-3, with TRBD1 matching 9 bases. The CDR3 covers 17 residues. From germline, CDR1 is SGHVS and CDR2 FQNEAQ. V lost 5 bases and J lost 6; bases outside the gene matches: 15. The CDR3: CASSKRIQGAPGDTQYF. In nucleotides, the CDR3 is TGTGCCAGCAGCAAAAGGATACAGGGGGCGCCGGGTGATACGCAGTATTTT.

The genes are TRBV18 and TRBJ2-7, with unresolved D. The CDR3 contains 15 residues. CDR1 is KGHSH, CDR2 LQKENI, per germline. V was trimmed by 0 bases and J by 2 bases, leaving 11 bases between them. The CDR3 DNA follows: TGTGCCAGCTCACCACCCAGGATCAATCCCTACGAGCAGTACTTC. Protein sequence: CASSPPRINPYEQYF.

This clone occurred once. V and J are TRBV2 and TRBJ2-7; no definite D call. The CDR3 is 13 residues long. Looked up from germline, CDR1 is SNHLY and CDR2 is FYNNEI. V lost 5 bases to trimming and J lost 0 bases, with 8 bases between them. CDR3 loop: CASSIQISYEQYF. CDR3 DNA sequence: TGTGCCAGCAGTATACAGATCTCCTACGAGCAGTACTTC.

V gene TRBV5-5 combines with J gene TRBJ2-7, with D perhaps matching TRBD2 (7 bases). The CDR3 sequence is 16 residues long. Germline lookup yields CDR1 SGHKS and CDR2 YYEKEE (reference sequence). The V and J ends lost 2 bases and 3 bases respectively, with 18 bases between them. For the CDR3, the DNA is TGTGCCAGCAGCTTTCACAGGGAGAGCGGGGACTACGAGCAGTACTTC. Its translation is CASSFHRESGDYEQYF.

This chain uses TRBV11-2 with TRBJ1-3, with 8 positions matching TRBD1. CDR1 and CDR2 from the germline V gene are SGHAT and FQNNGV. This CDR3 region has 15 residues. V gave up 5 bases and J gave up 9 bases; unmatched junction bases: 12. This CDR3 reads CASSALQTGELTIYF. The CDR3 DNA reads TGTGCCAGCAGCGCATTGCAGACAGGGGAGCTCACCATATATTTT.

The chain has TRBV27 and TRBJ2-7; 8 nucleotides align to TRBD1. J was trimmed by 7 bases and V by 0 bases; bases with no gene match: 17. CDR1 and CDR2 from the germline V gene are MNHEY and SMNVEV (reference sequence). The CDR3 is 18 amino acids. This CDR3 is CASSLSIFRTGSTGEQYF. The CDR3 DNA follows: TGTGCCAGCAGTTTATCAATTTTCCGGACAGGGTCCACTGGGGAGCAGTACTTC.

In DNA form, the CDR3 reads TGTGCCAGCAGCTTAGCGCACAACAGGGGCTACGAGCAGTACTTC. Translating gives CASSLAHNRGYEQYF. This chain uses TRBV7-9 with TRBJ2-7, with 7 bases fitting TRBD1. This CDR3 region has 15 residues. Germline V gene sequence: CDR1 SEHNR, CDR2 FQNEAQ (reference sequence). Trimming at V came to 0 bases and at J to 3 bases, leaving 5 bases not matched to a gene.

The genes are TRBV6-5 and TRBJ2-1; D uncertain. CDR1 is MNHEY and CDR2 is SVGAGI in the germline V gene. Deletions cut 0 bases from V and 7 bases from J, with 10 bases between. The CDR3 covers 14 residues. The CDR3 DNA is TGTGCCAGCAGTTACTCGCGTTCGGGTAATGAGCAGTTCTTC. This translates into CASSYSRSGNEQFF.

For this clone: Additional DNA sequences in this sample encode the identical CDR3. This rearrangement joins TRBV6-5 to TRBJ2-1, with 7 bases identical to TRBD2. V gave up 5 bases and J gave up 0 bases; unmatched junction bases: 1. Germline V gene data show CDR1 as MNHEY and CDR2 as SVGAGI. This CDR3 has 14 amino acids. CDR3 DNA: TGTGCCAGCAGTAGGGAGGGCTCCTACAATGAGCAGTTCTTC. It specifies CASSREGSYNEQFF.

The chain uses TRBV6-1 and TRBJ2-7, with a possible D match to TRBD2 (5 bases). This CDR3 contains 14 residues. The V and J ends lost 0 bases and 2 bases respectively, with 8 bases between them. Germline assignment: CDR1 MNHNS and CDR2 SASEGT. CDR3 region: CASSEAEEAYEQYF. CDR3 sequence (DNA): TGTGCCAGCAGTGAAGCTGAGGAGGCCTACGAGCAGTACTTC.

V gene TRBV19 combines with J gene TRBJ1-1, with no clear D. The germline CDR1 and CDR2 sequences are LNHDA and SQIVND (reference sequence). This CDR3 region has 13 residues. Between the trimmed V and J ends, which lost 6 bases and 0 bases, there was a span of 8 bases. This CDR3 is CASRDQMNTEAFF. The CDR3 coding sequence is TGTGCCAGTAGAGATCAGATGAACACTGAAGCTTTCTTT.

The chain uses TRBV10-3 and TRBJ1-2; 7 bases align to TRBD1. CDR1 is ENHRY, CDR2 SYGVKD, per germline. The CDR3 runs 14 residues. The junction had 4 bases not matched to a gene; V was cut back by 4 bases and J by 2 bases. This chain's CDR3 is CAISGTGENYGYTF. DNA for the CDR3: TGTGCCATCAGTGGGACAGGCGAAAACTATGGCTACACCTTC.